This T cell receptor beta chain was captured in a study of identical twins. CDR1 and CDR2 from the germline V gene are MNHEY and SMNVEV (reference sequence). V lost 6 bases, J lost 3 bases, and 12 bases lay in between. The CDR3 totals 13 residues. Each CDR3 protein gets one entry after TCRdb re-called the 5' RACE reads with MiXCR. Of fewer than 800,000 distinct CDR3 sequences listed, just over 7% are singletons. This clonotype was counted ten times or more. Healthy Caucasian individuals made up all the donors. These data were likewise used in another study, on yellow fever vaccine responses in identical twins.

The sequence was collected from a woman aged 18-30 years in good health. V gene TRBV27 combines with J gene TRBJ2-7; a weak D match, TRBD2 (6 bases). The sample comprised PBMCs. This CDR3 reads CASRSGPNYEQYF. The CDR3 DNA sequence: TGTGCCAGCAGAAGCGGGCCTAACTACGAGCAGTACTTC.